Each of the 22 T cell receptor beta chains below was sequenced from the same sample in a study of T cells in Graves' hyperthyroidism and ophthalmopathy. The TCR beta CDR3 regions underwent amplification using RNA transcripts as the source. The HTBI primer set drove a first-round RT-PCR of the TCR CDR3. TCRdb fed the multiplex PCR reads into MiXCR, producing one record per CDR3 protein. The table includes under 700,000 distinct CDR3 sequences, approximately 15% detected once. Source material: blood. The origin of the receptors is a young woman with Graves' hyperthyroidism.

The chain combines TRBV20-1 with TRBJ1-5; 7 nucleotides agree with TRBD1. The CDR3 runs 14 residues. The germline gives CDR1 DFQATT, CDR2 SNEGSKA (reference sequence). The trim removed 6 bases at V and 3 bases at J, leaving 8 bases unmatched. In DNA form, the CDR3 reads TGCAGTGCCACGCTACAGGGGTCCAATCAGCCCCAGCATTTT. Encoded protein: CSATLQGSNQPQHF.

The CDR3 region has the DNA TGCAGTGCTAGGAGAGGGGCTAACACTGAAGCTTTCTTT. This encodes CSARRGANTEAFF. This chain uses TRBV20-1 with TRBJ1-1, with D tentatively TRBD1 (5 bases). From germline, CDR1 is DFQATT and CDR2 SNEGSKA (reference sequence). The CDR3 loop spans 13 amino acids. The V and J ends lost 3 bases and 2 bases respectively, with 10 bases between them.

This clonotype was observed many times. This sequence joins TRBV7-2 and TRBJ2-3; tentatively, D is TRBD2 (6 bases). Germline V CDR1 and CDR2: SGHTA, FQGNSA. This CDR3 spans 15 amino acids. V was trimmed by 1 base and J by 0 bases, leaving 8 bases between them. This CDR3 is CASSLGGASTDTQYF. As DNA, the CDR3 is TGTGCCAGCAGCTTAGGCGGGGCTAGCACAGATACGCAGTATTTT.

The chain uses TRBV25-1 and TRBJ2-3, with TRBD2 matching over 11 bases. CDR3 length: 15 residues. Germline V gives CDR1 MGHDK, CDR2 SYGVNS. V gave up 3 bases and J gave up 6 bases; unmatched junction bases: 5. Written as DNA, the CDR3 is TGTGCCAGCAGTGACTACGCTAGCGGGAGGGATACGCAGTATTTT. Its translation is CASSDYASGRDTQYF.

This clonotype was seen a few times. The chain combines TRBV20-1 with TRBJ2-3, with D unclear. V gave up 3 bases and J gave up 0 bases, with 10 bases separating them. The CDR3 runs to 14 residues. The germline CDR1 and CDR2 sequences are DFQATT and SNEGSKA (reference sequence). As DNA, the CDR3 is TGCAGTGCTAGGGCCCAGGAGAGCACAGATACGCAGTATTTT. Amino acids: CSARAQESTDTQYF.

This chain connects TRBV7-8 to TRBJ1-5; TRBD1 might be the D (5 bases). Germline V CDR1 and CDR2: SGHVS, FQNEAQ. V was cut by 1 base and J by 0 bases, with 16 bases left in between. This CDR3 is 18 amino acids long. The CDR3 nucleotides read TGTGCCAGCAGCTTAGAGGCAGGGAGGGATGATAGCAATCAGCCCCAGCATTTT. Translated: CASSLEAGRDDSNQPQHF.

The chain links TRBV6-1 to TRBJ1-3; 9 positions agree with TRBD1. CDR3 length: 13 residues. Losses at the gene ends were 3 bases for V and 8 bases for J; bases not matched to a gene: 2. Germline CDR1 reads MNHNS; CDR2 reads SASEGT. The CDR3 nucleotides are TGTGCCAGCAGTGATGACAGGGGGTACACCATATATTTT. Translating gives CASSDDRGYTIYF.

There are many counts of this clonotype. The J gene is TRBJ2-7, the V gene TRBV28; D call uncertain. This CDR3 region has 14 residues. Trimming took 2 bases from V and 2 from J, leaving 10 bases between them. Germline CDR1 is MDHEN and CDR2 is SYDVKM. DNA for the CDR3: TGTGCCAGCAGTTTACCGACGGAGACCTACGAGCAGTACTTC. It yields the protein CASSLPTETYEQYF.

At least ten counts were recorded for this clonotype. V gene TRBV29-1 combines with J gene TRBJ1-5; 9 bases align to TRBD1. Germline lookup yields CDR1 SQVTM and CDR2 ANQGSEA. CDR3 length: 14 residues. The V segment lost 7 bases and the J segment 7 bases; nucleotides outside the gene matches: 11. For the CDR3, the DNA is TGCAGCGCTAAAACAGGGGGCGCGGCCCAGCCCCAGCATTTT. Its translation: CSAKTGGAAQPQHF.

This clonotype was recorded once. This may be a read error, as it is one base from a much larger clone. J is TRBJ2-2 and V is TRBV20-1; TRBD1 or TRBD2 may be the D gene (6 bases each). The ends were cut back, 1 base at V and 2 bases at J, with 11 bases in the middle. The CDR3 covers 15 residues. CDR1 and CDR2 (germline): DFQATT, SNEGSKA (reference sequence). The CDR3 DNA reads as TGCAGTGCTAGAGGGGGGGCAAGCAACACCGGGGAGCTGTTTTTT. Translated: CSARGGASNTGELFF.

The chain couples TRBV2 to TRBJ2-2; no definite D call. Trimming left V 6 bases short and J 3 bases short, with 14 bases between. The length of the CDR3 is 15 residues. Germline V gives CDR1 SNHLY, CDR2 FYNNEI. CDR3 protein: CASRVQPVDTGELFF. CDR3 in DNA: TGTGCCAGCAGGGTCCAGCCAGTGGACACCGGGGAGCTGTTTTTT.

J is TRBJ2-5 and V is TRBV24-1, with D perhaps being TRBD1 or TRBD2 (5 bases each). Germline loops: CDR1 KGHDR, CDR2 SFDVKD. This CDR3 contains 15 residues. With 0 bases removed from V and 3 bases from J, the gap between germline ends came to 10 bases. In DNA, the CDR3 is TGTGCCACCAGTGATTTGGGGGGACCTAAAGAGACCCAGTACTTC. Encoded protein: CATSDLGGPKETQYF.

As to this clonotype: Possible read error: a much larger clone is one base away. The chain recombines TRBV4-3 with TRBJ2-5; 7 bases agree with TRBD1. The CDR3 spans 14 residues. Per the germline V gene, CDR1 is LGHNA and CDR2 is YSLEER. The CDR3 region is CASSQGQRGETRYF. The CDR3 DNA reads as TGCGCCAGCAGCCAGGGACAGCGCGGAGAGACCCGGTACTTC.

Comment on this clonotype: Since a much larger clone is just one base distant, this may be a read error. The chain recombines TRBV12-3 or TRBV12-4 with TRBJ2-7; 7 bases line up with TRBD1. J gave up 2 bases and V 4 bases, and 5 bases lay outside the gene matches. The CDR3 runs to 14 residues. The CDR3 region has the DNA TGTGCCAGCAGTTGGAGGACAGGAACCTACGAGCAGTACTTC. Protein product: CASSWRTGTYEQYF.

This rearrangement joins TRBV19 to TRBJ2-5; the D is unclear. Germline-derived CDR1 and CDR2 are LNHDA and SQIVND (reference sequence). The CDR3 sequence is 13 residues long. The germline V and J ends were trimmed by 6 bases and 2 bases, with 10 bases remaining between them. Here the CDR3 reads CASSTLRQETQYF. The CDR3 bases are TGTGCCAGTAGCACTCTCCGGCAAGAGACCCAGTACTTC.

This clonotype occurred many times. The chain combines TRBV12-3 or TRBV12-4 with TRBJ2-7; 12 nucleotides match TRBD2. The length of the CDR3 is 21 residues. V lost 6 bases to trimming and J lost 0 bases; unmatched junction nucleotides: 21. CDR3 sequence reads: CASSPPKVWRLAGDNSYEQYF. In nucleotides, the CDR3 is TGTGCCAGCAGCCCCCCCAAAGTGTGGAGACTAGCGGGAGATAACTCCTACGAGCAGTACTTC.

This clonotype was detected ten times or more. This chain uses TRBV27 with TRBJ2-1; D is uncertain. This CDR3 region has 13 residues. V was pared by 0 bases and J by 3 bases, with 3 bases between. Germline CDR1 and CDR2: MNHEY and SMNVEV (reference sequence). In nucleotides, the CDR3 is TGTGCCAGCAGTTTATCGAACTACAATGAGCAGTTCTTC. Encoded protein: CASSLSNYNEQFF.

This clonotype was seen repeatedly, ten times or more. The chain combines TRBV6-2 or TRBV6-3 with TRBJ2-7, with unresolved D. CDR1 and CDR2 (germline): MNHEY, SVGEGT. The CDR3 runs to 12 residues. Trimming shortened V by 3 bases and J by 5 bases, and 8 bases separated the two germline ends. In nucleotides, the CDR3 is TGTGCCAGCAGTTATTCTGGGGACGAGCAGTACTTC. This sequence encodes CASSYSGDEQYF.

There are a few counts of this clonotype. The chain uses TRBV20-1 and TRBJ2-1; D is uncertain. Germline lookup yields CDR1 DFQATT and CDR2 SNEGSKA (reference sequence). With 2 bases removed from V and 4 bases from J, the gap between germline ends came to 9 bases. The CDR3 loop spans 13 amino acids. CDR3 DNA: TGCAGTGCTAGAAGTCTAGGTTACAATGAGCAGTTCTTC. Translated, it gives CSARSLGYNEQFF.

This clonotype was recorded many times. V gene TRBV6-2 or TRBV6-3 combines with J gene TRBJ2-7; 9 bases are a match to TRBD2. The CDR3 loop spans 17 amino acids. The trim removed 2 bases at V and 4 bases at J, leaving 12 bases unmatched. CDR1 is MNHEY and CDR2 is SVGEGT in the germline V gene. The DNA for the CDR3 is TGTGCCAGCAGTTACAACAGGGGCGAGCGGGAGGTTTACGAGCAGTACTTC. Its protein is CASSYNRGEREVYEQYF.

This clonotype was picked up many times. V gene TRBV7-9 combines with J gene TRBJ2-1; D is unresolved. This CDR3 is 11 amino acids long. Trimming removed 5 bases at V and 15 bases at J, with 14 bases between. Germline V gives CDR1 SEHNR, CDR2 FQNEAQ (reference sequence). This CDR3 is CASSTNKGRFF. CDR3 bases: TGTGCCAGCAGCACCAACAAGGGCCGGTTCTTC.

This clonotype was counted many times. V usage is TRBV4-1 and J usage is TRBJ2-5, with D uncertain. The CDR3 has 14 residues. V lost 1 base and J 0 bases, leaving 6 bases between the germline ends. Germline CDR1 reads MGHRA; CDR2 reads YSYEKL. The CDR3 nucleotides read TGCGCCAGCAGCCAAGCAGGCCACCAAGAGACCCAGTACTTC. Protein: CASSQAGHQETQYF.